Following are 9 T cell receptor beta chains from one sample sequenced in a study of neurological immune-mediated disorders. From the 5' RACE reads, TCRdb called clonotypes with MiXCR, one entry per CDR3 protein. The sample carries tens of thousands of distinct CDR3 sequences, roughly 14% recorded once. The sample consisted of PBMCs. The receptors originated from a woman aged 50 to 65 in good health.

This clonotype was observed many times. The chain couples TRBV20-1 to TRBJ2-2, with D perhaps TRBD2 (6 bases). The CDR3 is made up of 15 amino acids. The germline V gene encodes CDR1 DFQATT and CDR2 SNEGSKA (reference sequence). Between the trimmed V and J ends, which lost 5 bases and 7 bases, there was a span of 20 bases. CDR3 in amino acids: CSASAGEARGGELFF. DNA of the CDR3: TGCAGTGCTTCGGCTGGGGAGGCTAGAGGCGGGGAGCTGTTTTTT.

This clonotype came up a few times. In nucleotides, the CDR3 is TGTGCCAGCAAAAGGGGTCCGGAGCCCTACAATGAGCAGTTCTTC. Residues: CASKRGPEPYNEQFF. The chain uses TRBV7-3 and TRBJ2-1; D might be TRBD1 (5 bases). Germline V gene lookup returns CDR1 SGHTA and CDR2 FQGTGA. CDR3 length equals 15 residues. Between the trimmed V and J ends, which lost 7 bases and 2 bases, there was a span of 15 bases.

With regard to this clonotype: A much larger clone lies one base from this, so it may be a read error. In nucleotides, the CDR3 is TGCGCCAGCAGCTTCCGCACATATACGCAGTATTTT. This codes for CASSFRTYTQYF. The gene calls are TRBV5-1 and TRBJ2-3; D is uncertain. The CDR3 runs 12 residues. Germline lookup yields CDR1 SGHRS and CDR2 YFSETQ.

This clonotype occurred many times. The chain has TRBV5-1 and TRBJ2-1, with 8 positions matching TRBD1. CDR1 and CDR2 (germline): SGHRS, YFSETQ. The CDR3 length is 13 residues. The ends lost 3 bases at V and 6 bases at J; junction bases unmatched: 2. The CDR3 loop reads CASSYGQGNEQFF. DNA for the CDR3: TGCGCCAGCAGCTACGGACAGGGCAATGAGCAGTTCTTC.

This clonotype has ten or more counts. The chain employs TRBV5-5 and TRBJ1-4, with D possibly matching TRBD1 (6 bases). Germline CDR1 and CDR2: SGHKS and YYEKEE (reference sequence). This CDR3 is built from 16 residues. V shed 0 bases and J shed 8 bases, with 17 bases lying between them. The CDR3 DNA is TGTGCCAGCAGCTTGGCGTACGGGGGGCGCTTGGAAAAACTGTTTTTT. As protein: CASSLAYGGRLEKLFF.

As regards this clonotype: A read error may produce the germline difference seen at one junction end. The V and J genes are TRBV27 and TRBJ1-2; D is unresolved. This CDR3 is 14 amino acids long. CDR1 MNHEY and CDR2 SMNVEV come from the germline V gene (reference sequence). The CDR3 protein is CASSTSTPDYGCTF. For the CDR3, the DNA is TGTGCCAGCAGTACTTCCACACCGGACTATGGCTGCACCTTC.

In its sample, this clonotype was seen many times. This chain joins TRBV5-1 and TRBJ1-2; no firm D call. V lost 4 bases and J 0 bases, leaving 7 bases between the germline ends. This CDR3 is built from 13 residues. Germline assignment: CDR1 SGHRS and CDR2 YFSETQ. The chain's CDR3 is CASSEEANYGYTF. CDR3 DNA: TGCGCCAGCAGCGAGGAAGCTAACTATGGCTACACCTTC.

This sequence joins TRBV11-2 and TRBJ2-3; TRBD1 matches 10 bases. J lost 1 base, V lost 5 bases, and 6 bases had no gene match. CDR1 SGHAT and CDR2 FQNNGV come from the germline V gene. The length of the CDR3 is 16 residues. The CDR3 region has the DNA TGTGCCAGCAGCCGCCGCGGGACAGGGGGCACAGATACGCAGTATTTT. Its translation: CASSRRGTGGTDTQYF.

This rearrangement joins TRBV5-1 to TRBJ2-3; no firm D call. The CDR3 consists of 14 residues. The V gene's germline CDR1 is SGHRS and CDR2 YFSETQ. V was cut by 0 bases and J by 2 bases, with 7 bases left in between. The CDR3 is CASSLVEYTDTQYF. In nucleotides, the CDR3 is TGCGCCAGCAGCTTGGTGGAGTACACAGATACGCAGTATTTT.